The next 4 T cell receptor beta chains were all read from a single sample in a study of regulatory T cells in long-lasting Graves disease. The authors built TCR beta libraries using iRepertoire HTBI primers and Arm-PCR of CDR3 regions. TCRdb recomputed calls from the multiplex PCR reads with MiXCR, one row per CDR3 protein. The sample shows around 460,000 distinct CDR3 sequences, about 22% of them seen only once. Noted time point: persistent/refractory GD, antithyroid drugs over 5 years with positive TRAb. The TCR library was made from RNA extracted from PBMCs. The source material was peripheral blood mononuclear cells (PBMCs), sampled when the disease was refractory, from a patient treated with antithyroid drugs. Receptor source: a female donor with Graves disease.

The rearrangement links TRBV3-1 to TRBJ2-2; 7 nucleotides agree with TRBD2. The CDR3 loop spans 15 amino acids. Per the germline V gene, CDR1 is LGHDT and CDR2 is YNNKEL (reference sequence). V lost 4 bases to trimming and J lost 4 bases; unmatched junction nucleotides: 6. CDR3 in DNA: TGTGCCAGCAGCCCCGTGGGGGGGGGCACCGGGGAGCTGTTTTTT. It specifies CASSPVGGGTGELFF.

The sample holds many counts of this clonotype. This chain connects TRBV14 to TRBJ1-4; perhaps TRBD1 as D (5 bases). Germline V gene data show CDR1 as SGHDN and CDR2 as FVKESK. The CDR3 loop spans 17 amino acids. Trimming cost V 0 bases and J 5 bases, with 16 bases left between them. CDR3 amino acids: CASSQDPIRGPNEKLFF. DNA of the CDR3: TGTGCCAGCAGCCAAGATCCTATTAGGGGCCCAAATGAAAAACTGTTTTTT.

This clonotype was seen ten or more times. CDR3 region: CSAPRTGDTDYEQYF. CDR3 in DNA: TGCAGTGCTCCACGTACTGGGGACACCGACTACGAGCAGTACTTC. V usage is TRBV20-1 and J usage is TRBJ2-7, with a tentative D call TRBD1 (6 bases). The CDR3 runs 15 residues. Germline lookup yields CDR1 DFQATT and CDR2 SNEGSKA (reference sequence). The ends were cut back, 5 bases at V and 3 bases at J, with 20 bases in the middle.

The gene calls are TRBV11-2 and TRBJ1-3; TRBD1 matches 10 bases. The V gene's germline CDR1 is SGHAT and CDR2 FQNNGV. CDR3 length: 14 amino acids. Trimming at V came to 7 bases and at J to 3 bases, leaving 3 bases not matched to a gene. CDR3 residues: CASTWDRGGNTIYF. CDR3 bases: TGTGCCAGCACCTGGGACAGGGGTGGAAACACCATATATTTT.